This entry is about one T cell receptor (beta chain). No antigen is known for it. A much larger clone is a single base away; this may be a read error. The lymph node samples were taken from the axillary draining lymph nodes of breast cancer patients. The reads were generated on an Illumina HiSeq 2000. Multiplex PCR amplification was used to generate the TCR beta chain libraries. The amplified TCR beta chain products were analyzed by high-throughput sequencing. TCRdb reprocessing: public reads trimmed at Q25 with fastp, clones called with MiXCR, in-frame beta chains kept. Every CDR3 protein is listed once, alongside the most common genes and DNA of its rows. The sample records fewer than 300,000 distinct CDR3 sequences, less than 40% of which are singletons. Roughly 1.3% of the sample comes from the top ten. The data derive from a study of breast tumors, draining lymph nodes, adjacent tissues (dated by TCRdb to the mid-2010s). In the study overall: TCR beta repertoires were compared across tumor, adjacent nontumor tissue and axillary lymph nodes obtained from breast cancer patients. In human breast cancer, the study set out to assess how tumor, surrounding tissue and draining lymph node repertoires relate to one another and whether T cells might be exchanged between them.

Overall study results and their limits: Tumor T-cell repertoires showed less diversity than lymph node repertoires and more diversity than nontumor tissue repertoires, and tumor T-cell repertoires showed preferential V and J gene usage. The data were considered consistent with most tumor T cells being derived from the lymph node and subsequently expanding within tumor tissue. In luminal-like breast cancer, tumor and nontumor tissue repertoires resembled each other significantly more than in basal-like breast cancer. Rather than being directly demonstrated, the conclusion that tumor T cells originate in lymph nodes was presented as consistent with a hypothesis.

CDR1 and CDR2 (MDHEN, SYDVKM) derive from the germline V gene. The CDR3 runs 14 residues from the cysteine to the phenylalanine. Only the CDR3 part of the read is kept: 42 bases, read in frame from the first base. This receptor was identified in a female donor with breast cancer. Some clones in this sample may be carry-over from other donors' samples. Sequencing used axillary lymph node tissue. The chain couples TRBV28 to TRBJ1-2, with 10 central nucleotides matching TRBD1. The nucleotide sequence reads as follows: TGTGGCAGCAGTTCAACCGGGACAGGGGAAGGCTACACCTTC. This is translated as CGSSSTGTGEGYTF.